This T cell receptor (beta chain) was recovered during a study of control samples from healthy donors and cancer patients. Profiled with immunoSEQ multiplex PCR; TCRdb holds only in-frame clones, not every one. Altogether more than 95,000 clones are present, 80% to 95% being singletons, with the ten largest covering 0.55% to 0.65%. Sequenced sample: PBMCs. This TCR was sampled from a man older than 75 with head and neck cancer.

The CDR3 sequence is CASRDGNTEAFF. The CDR3 DNA reads as TGTGCCAGCAGGGACGGGAACACTGAAGCTTTCTTT. V and J are TRBV6-5 and TRBJ1-1; D gene uncertain. CDR1 MNHEY and CDR2 SVGAGI come from the germline V gene. This CDR3 spans 12 amino acids. V was trimmed by 6 bases and J by 1 base, leaving 6 bases between them.